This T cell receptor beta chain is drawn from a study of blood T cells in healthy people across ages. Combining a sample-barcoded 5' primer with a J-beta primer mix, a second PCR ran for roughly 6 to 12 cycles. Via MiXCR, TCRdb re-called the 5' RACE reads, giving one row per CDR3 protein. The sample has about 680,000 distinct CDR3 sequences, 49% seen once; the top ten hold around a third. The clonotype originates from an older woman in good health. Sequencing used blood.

This CDR3 is CASSLSSSRSYEQYF. The CDR3 DNA reads TGTGCCAGCAGCTTGAGTTCATCACGCTCCTACGAGCAGTACTTC. V is TRBV5-5 and J is TRBJ2-7; D ambiguous. V was shortened by 1 base and J by 0 bases, with 11 bases between the two germline ends. The CDR3 runs 15 residues. Germline V gene data show CDR1 as SGHKS and CDR2 as YYEKEE (reference sequence).